This T cell receptor (beta chain) was sequenced for a study of patients and donors after allogeneic stem cell transplantation. TCRdb reprocessed the RT-PCR reads with MiXCR, giving one entry per CDR3 protein. This sample has about a million distinct CDR3 sequences; over 15% occur once, and the top ten carry around 6%. Germline V gene lookup returns CDR1 SGDLS and CDR2 YYNGEE. V was clipped by 2 bases and J by 2 bases, with 9 bases between them. This CDR3 comprises 14 residues. The source material was blood, either unsorted or a sorted T cell fraction (not recorded which). V and J are TRBV9 and TRBJ2-3; D possibly matches TRBD1 or TRBD2 (5 bases each). The clonotype was recovered from a human donor who was either an allogeneic HSCT recipient or a stem cell or donor lymphocyte infusion donor (not recorded which). It is not recorded whose cells these are; they may come from a transplant donor. The CDR3 sequence: CASSVWGTTDTQYF. CDR3 DNA sequence: TGTGCCAGCAGCGTTTGGGGGACCACAGATACGCAGTATTTT. The variable domain in full, with the rest retrieved from reference TRBV9 and TRBJ2-3, is DSGVTQTPKHLITATGQRVTLRCSPRSGDLSVYWYQQSLDQGLQFLIQYYNGEERAKGNILERFSAQQFPDLHSELNLSSLELGDSALYFCASSVWGTTDTQYFGPGTRLTVL.